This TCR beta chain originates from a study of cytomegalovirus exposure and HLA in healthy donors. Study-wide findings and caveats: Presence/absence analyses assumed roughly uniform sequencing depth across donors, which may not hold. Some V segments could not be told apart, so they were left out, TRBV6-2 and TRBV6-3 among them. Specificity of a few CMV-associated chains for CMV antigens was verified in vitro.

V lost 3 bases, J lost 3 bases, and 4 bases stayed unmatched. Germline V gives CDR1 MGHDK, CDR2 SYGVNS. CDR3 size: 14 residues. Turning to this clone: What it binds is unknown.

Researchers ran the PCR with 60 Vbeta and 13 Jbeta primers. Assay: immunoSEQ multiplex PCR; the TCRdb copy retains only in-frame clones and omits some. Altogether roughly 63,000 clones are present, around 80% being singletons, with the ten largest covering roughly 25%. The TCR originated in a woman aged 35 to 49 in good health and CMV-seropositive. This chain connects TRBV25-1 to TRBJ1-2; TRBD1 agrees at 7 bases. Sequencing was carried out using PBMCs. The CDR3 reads CASSEGTGDYGYTF. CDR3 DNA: TGTGCCAGCAGTGAGGGAACAGGGGACTATGGCTACACCTTC.